These 27 T cell receptor beta chains were sequenced from one sample in a study of cytomegalovirus exposure and HLA in healthy donors (dated by TCRdb to 2015 to 2018). The library was built by means of the immunoSEQ multiplex PCR assay. For the multiplex PCR, a mixture combining 60 forward primers for TCR Vbeta segments and 13 reverse primers for TCR Jbeta segments was used. Imported from immuneACCESS, the table was reduced by TCRdb to in-frame sequences with V and J called. These copies leave out some clones; in studies compared against another copy, an unresolved V gene accounts for under half, and the cause of the remainder is not known. This sample has about 180,000 clones in its table, and around 82% of those were observed once. The ten largest clones add up to 2% to 2.5% of the sample. Sequencing was carried out using PBMCs. These TCRs come from a woman aged 30 to 39 in good health and CMV-seropositive.

This clone was seen a handful of times. In DNA, the CDR3 is TGTGCCAGCAGTTTAGCCCGGACAGGGATCTACAATGAGCAGTTCTTC. This encodes CASSLARTGIYNEQFF. The gene calls are TRBV28 and TRBJ2-1; 8 bases line up with TRBD1. Germline CDR1 is MDHEN and CDR2 is SYDVKM. The J segment lost 3 bases and the V segment lost 2 bases, leaving 6 bases of the junction unmatched. This CDR3 is 16 amino acids long.

The chain is built from TRBV29-1 and TRBJ2-7; maybe TRBD1 (5 bases). The CDR3 has 13 amino acids. Germline CDR1 is SQVTM and CDR2 is ANQGSEA. Trimming pared 4 bases from V and 0 bases from J, leaving 10 bases between. Written as DNA, the CDR3 is TGCAGCGTTGTCCGCAGGGACTCCTACGAGCAGTACTTC. Amino acid sequence: CSVVRRDSYEQYF.

CDR3 in amino acids: CASSFGSGTYEQYF. CDR3 bases: TGTGCCAGCAGCTTCGGAAGCGGGACCTACGAGCAGTACTTC. This rearrangement joins TRBV7-9 to TRBJ2-7, with TRBD2 matching over 7 bases. The CDR3 contains 14 residues. CDR1 SEHNR and CDR2 FQNEAQ come from the germline V gene (reference sequence). After removal of 3 bases from V and 2 bases from J, the junction contained 4 bases not matched to a gene. The full variable domain, with the rest looked up from reference TRBV7-9 and TRBJ2-7, is DTGVSQNPRHKITKRGQNVTFRCDPISEHNRLYWYRQTLGQGPEFLTYFQNEAQLEKSRLLSDRFSAERPKGSFSTLEIQRTEQGDSAMYLCASSFGSGTYEQYFGPGTRLTVT.

CDR3 protein: CASSYKGTLSSDTQYF. CDR3 DNA: TGTGCCAGCAGTTATAAGGGGACACTTTCTTCAGATACGCAGTATTTT. J is TRBJ2-3 and V is TRBV6-5, with D possibly TRBD1 on 6 matching bases. Trimming took off 3 bases at V and 4 bases at J, with 17 bases between the two ends. The CDR3 has 16 amino acids. Germline V gene data show CDR1 as MNHEY and CDR2 as SVGAGI.

This clone was seen more than once but under ten times. The rearrangement uses TRBV28 and TRBJ2-7, with 14 bases matching TRBD2. CDR1 is MDHEN, CDR2 SYDVKM, per germline. The CDR3 has 18 residues. With V trimmed by 6 bases and J by 3 bases, 13 bases remained unmatched. The DNA for the CDR3 is TGTGCCAGCAGAAATACCCTGGGACTAGCGGGGGCCGGCTACGAGCAGTACTTC. It yields the protein CASRNTLGLAGAGYEQYF.

V is TRBV5-1 and J is TRBJ2-7; 7 bases map to TRBD1. Germline V lookup: CDR1 SGHRS, CDR2 YFSETQ. CDR3 size: 15 residues. Germline trimming cut 0 bases from V and 2 bases from J; bases unmatched to any gene: 5. The chain's CDR3 is CASSLGGTDAYEQYF. The CDR3 DNA reads TGCGCCAGCAGCTTGGGGGGGACAGACGCCTACGAGCAGTACTTC.

The genes are TRBV4-3 and TRBJ1-6; TRBD1 is a possible D gene (6 bases). In germline, CDR1 is LGHNA, CDR2 YSLEER. V was pared by 3 bases and J by 5 bases, with 11 bases between. The CDR3 covers 15 residues. Here the CDR3 reads CASSQRDINNSPLHF. CDR3 nucleotides: TGCGCCAGCAGCCAGAGGGACATAAATAATTCACCCCTCCACTTT.

V usage is TRBV7-2 and J usage is TRBJ2-2; TRBD2 matches 7 bases. The CDR3 runs 15 residues. V lost 4 bases to trimming and J lost 5 bases; unmatched junction nucleotides: 7. CDR1 SGHTA and CDR2 FQGNSA come from the germline V gene. CDR3 sequence reads: CASSSRGVWTGELFF. CDR3 DNA: TGTGCCAGCAGCTCCCGGGGGGTTTGGACCGGGGAGCTGTTTTTT.

The chain joins TRBV5-1 to TRBJ2-1, with 10 bases lining up with TRBD1. The CDR3 is 15 amino acids. J was trimmed by 8 bases and V by 6 bases; bases with no gene match: 11. From germline, CDR1 is SGHRS and CDR2 YFSETQ. In DNA, the CDR3 is TGCGCCAGCACCCAATCCGGGACAGGGGAAGATGAGCAGTTCTTC. It translates to CASTQSGTGEDEQFF.

CDR3 sequence reads: CASSLGRAAYNSPLHF. The CDR3 DNA reads as TGTGCCAGCAGCTTAGGCAGGGCCGCCTATAATTCACCCCTCCACTTT. J is TRBJ1-6 and V is TRBV11-3; possibly TRBD1 for D (5 bases). Germline V gives CDR1 SGHNT, CDR2 YENEEA. V was pared by 1 base and J by 2 bases, with 9 bases between. The CDR3 spans 16 residues.

This clone has more than one count but fewer than ten. The chain's CDR3 is CATSRAGGSTDTQYF. CDR3 DNA sequence: TGTGCCACCAGCAGAGCGGGGGGGAGCACAGATACGCAGTATTTT. The chain joins TRBV15 to TRBJ2-3; 8 positions agree with TRBD2. The germline V gene has CDR1 LNHNV and CDR2 YYDKDF (reference sequence). This CDR3 has 15 amino acids. V gave up 1 base and J gave up 0 bases; unmatched junction bases: 0.

This chain uses TRBV6-1 with TRBJ2-5, with 10 nucleotides matching TRBD1. This CDR3 has 15 amino acids. The V gene end was trimmed by 5 bases and the J gene end by 7 bases; junction bases not matched to a gene: 10. CDR1 is MNHNS and CDR2 is SASEGT in the germline V gene. The CDR3 here is CASSPRTGGSGTQYF. For the CDR3, the DNA is TGTGCCAGCAGTCCCAGGACAGGGGGTTCCGGGACCCAGTACTTC.

The genes are TRBV7-7 and TRBJ2-5; perhaps TRBD1 as D (5 bases). This CDR3 comprises 13 residues. In germline, CDR1 is SSHAT, CDR2 FNYEAQ (reference sequence). V lost 0 bases to trimming and J lost 5 bases, with 7 bases between them. CDR3 in amino acids: CASSLAAGETQYF. The DNA of the CDR3 is TGTGCCAGCAGCTTAGCCGCAGGGGAGACCCAGTACTTC.

This clone was observed a single time. The chain couples TRBV2 to TRBJ2-7; possibly TRBD2 for D (6 bases). Germline V gene lookup returns CDR1 SNHLY and CDR2 FYNNEI. The germline V and J ends were trimmed by 0 bases and 3 bases, with 15 bases remaining between them. This CDR3 has 16 amino acids. CDR3 nucleotide sequence: TGTGCCAGCAGTGAAGCTGCCGGGGGTATGGGCTACGAGCAGTACTTC. Translation gives CASSEAAGGMGYEQYF.

This clone has only a few counts. This chain joins TRBV6-6 and TRBJ1-5, with D possibly being TRBD1 (6 bases). The germline V gene has CDR1 MNHNY and CDR2 SVGAGI (reference sequence). The CDR3 is 14 amino acids. The V end lost 6 bases, the J end lost 7 bases, and 16 bases lay between the germline ends. CDR3 in DNA: TGTGCCAGCAGGTCCTCACAGGGTCGGCAGCCCCAGCATTTT. Its protein is CASRSSQGRQPQHF.

The rearrangement uses TRBV4-3 and TRBJ1-5, with TRBD1 as a possible D gene (5 bases). Deletions cut 4 bases from V and 3 bases from J, with 19 bases between. CDR1 LGHNA and CDR2 YSLEER come from the germline V gene. CDR3 length equals 17 residues. The CDR3 loop is CASSLDVGRAFNQPQHF. The CDR3 DNA follows: TGCGCCAGCAGCCTCGATGTGGGGCGAGCGTTCAATCAGCCCCAGCATTTT.

The chain is built from TRBV28 and TRBJ2-2; D is perhaps TRBD2 (7 bases). Germline CDR1 and CDR2: MDHEN and SYDVKM. This CDR3 spans 15 amino acids. Trimming removed 6 bases at V and 6 bases at J, with 17 bases between. CDR3 sequence (DNA): TGTGCCAGCAGCCTCACCGGGGAGGGGGCCGGGGAGCTGTTTTTT. This sequence encodes CASSLTGEGAGELFF.

The V call is TRBV5-4, the J call TRBJ2-3, with D possibly TRBD2 on 5 matching bases. Germline V lookup: CDR1 SGHNT, CDR2 YYREEE (reference sequence). The length of the CDR3 is 14 residues. Trimming removed 2 bases at V and 5 bases at J, with 12 bases between. The chain's CDR3 is CASSLGPAGDTQYF. The CDR3 coding sequence is TGTGCCAGCAGCTTAGGCCCCGCGGGAGATACGCAGTATTTT. The full variable domain, with the rest looked up from reference TRBV5-4 and TRBJ2-3, is ETGVTQSPTHLIKTRGQQVTLRCSSQSGHNTVSWYQQALGQGPQFIFQYYREEENGRGNFPPRFSGLQFPNYSSELNVNALELDDSALYLCASSLGPAGDTQYFGPGTRLTVL.

The chain employs TRBV7-8 and TRBJ1-4; D may be TRBD1 (5 bases). Germline V gene sequence: CDR1 SGHVS, CDR2 FQNEAQ. The CDR3 covers 14 residues. Trimming left V 10 bases short and J 8 bases short, with 20 bases between. The CDR3 nucleotides are TGTGCCACCGCGGGGCCAGGGATCGGGGAAAAACTGTTTTTT. Translated: CATAGPGIGEKLFF.

The rearrangement joins TRBV5-1 to TRBJ2-3; TRBD2 matches at 12 bases. The CDR3 totals 15 residues. V lost 4 bases and J lost 7; bases outside the gene matches: 7. From germline, CDR1 is SGHRS and CDR2 YFSETQ. Written as DNA, the CDR3 is TGCGCCAGCAGCCGGGCTAGCGGGGGGGCCCATACGCAGTATTTT. Encoded protein: CASSRASGGAHTQYF.

V gene TRBV5-1 combines with J gene TRBJ2-3, with no clear D. Trimming left V 6 bases short and J 0 bases short, with 14 bases between. The germline gives CDR1 SGHRS, CDR2 YFSETQ. CDR3 length equals 15 residues. This CDR3 reads CASTSTGTSTDTQYF. CDR3 DNA sequence: TGCGCCAGCACCTCGACTGGCACTAGCACAGATACGCAGTATTTT.

The sample holds a few counts of this clone. This sequence joins TRBV6-5 and TRBJ2-1; 14 bases are a match to TRBD2. Germline CDR1 reads MNHEY; CDR2 reads SVGAGI. CDR3 length equals 16 residues. With 4 bases clipped from V and 3 bases from J, the junction kept 2 bases outside the gene matches. The CDR3 region is CASSFGTSGGYNEQFF. DNA for the CDR3: TGTGCCAGCAGTTTCGGGACTAGCGGGGGCTACAATGAGCAGTTCTTC.

The rearrangement uses TRBV9 and TRBJ2-3; 9 positions match TRBD2. The CDR3 is 16 amino acids. CDR1 is SGDLS, CDR2 YYNGEE, per germline. The V segment lost 0 bases and the J segment 4 bases; nucleotides outside the gene matches: 6. The CDR3 region has the DNA TGTGCCAGCAGCGTAGAGGGCGGGGGGGCCTCAGATACGCAGTATTTT. This encodes CASSVEGGGASDTQYF. The full variable domain, rest sourced from reference TRBV9 and TRBJ2-3, is DSGVTQTPKHLITATGQRVTLRCSPRSGDLSVYWYQQSLDQGLQFLIQYYNGEERAKGNILERFSAQQFPDLHSELNLSSLELGDSALYFCASSVEGGGASDTQYFGPGTRLTVL.

The V and J genes are TRBV10-1 and TRBJ1-2; 7 nucleotides match TRBD1. V lost 0 bases, J lost 0 bases, and 4 bases stayed unmatched. CDR3 length equals 16 residues. Germline-derived CDR1 and CDR2 are WNHNN and SYGVQD (reference sequence). The CDR3 DNA sequence: TGCGCCAGCAGTGAGTCAAGACAGGGACCTAACTATGGCTACACCTTC. It specifies CASSESRQGPNYGYTF.

The chain combines TRBV27 with TRBJ1-6, with a tentative D call TRBD1 (5 bases). The CDR3 runs to 17 residues. Germline CDR1 and CDR2: MNHEY and SMNVEV (reference sequence). V dropped 1 base and J dropped 2 bases, with 12 bases sitting between them. The CDR3 loop is CASSLFSGGAYNSPLHF. The DNA of the CDR3 is TGTGCCAGCAGTTTATTCTCCGGGGGGGCCTATAATTCACCCCTCCACTTT.

This clone turned up a few times. The J gene is TRBJ1-4, the V gene TRBV7-2, with D possibly matching TRBD1 (5 bases). Germline V lookup: CDR1 SGHTA, CDR2 FQGNSA. There are 15 residues in the CDR3. Trimming pared 2 bases from V and 2 bases from J, leaving 9 bases between. In DNA, the CDR3 is TGTGCCAGCAGCTTAATCAGGGCTACTAATGAAAAACTGTTTTTT. Protein: CASSLIRATNEKLFF.

The CDR3 here is CASSSAAGGSYNEQFF. CDR3 sequence (DNA): TGTGCCAGCAGTTCCGCAGCGGGTGGCTCCTACAATGAGCAGTTCTTC. This chain joins TRBV28 and TRBJ2-1, with TRBD2 as a possible D gene (6 bases). Trimming stripped 4 bases from V and 0 bases from J, with 13 bases between. Germline CDR1 reads MDHEN; CDR2 reads SYDVKM. The CDR3 is 16 amino acids. Looking up the rest from reference TRBV28 and TRBJ2-1 gives the full variable domain: DVKVTQSSRYLVKRTGEKVFLECVQDMDHENMFWYRQDPGLGLRLIYFSYDVKMKEKGDIPEGYSVSREKKERFSLILESASTNQTSMYLCASSSAAGGSYNEQFFGPGTRLTVL.